The following is a T cell receptor beta chain sequence with its context. Its antigen is still unknown. One end of the junction does not line up with germline, which may come from a read error. The data were taken from a study of blood T cells in healthy people across ages. Findings of the study overall: Since the PBMCs were unsorted, naive and antigen-experienced cells could not be conclusively compared.

A minimum of 6 million PBMCs was isolated per sample. PCR was performed a second time for about 6 to 12 cycles using a sample-barcoded 5' primer and a J-beta primer mix. Every cDNA molecule carried a tag from a template-switch adaptor bearing 12 random nucleotides. Via MiXCR, TCRdb re-called the 5' RACE reads, giving one row per CDR3 protein. The data contain about a million distinct CDR3 sequences, about two fifths of them singletons. This CDR3 is built from 17 residues. The V gene's germline CDR1 is SGHNT and CDR2 YYREEE (reference sequence). The chain has TRBV5-4 and TRBJ1-1; D gene uncertain. This receptor was obtained from a young man in good health. The sample consisted of blood. CDR3 sequence: CASSLFTKADLNAEAFF. DNA for the CDR3: TGTGCCAGCAGCTTGTTCACGAAAGCAGATTTGAACGCTGAAGCTTTCTTT.